The 27 T cell receptor beta chains below come from one sample, sequenced in a study of cytomegalovirus exposure and HLA in healthy donors. The study ran its PCR with 60 Vbeta and 13 Jbeta primers. The repertoire was sequenced with immunoSEQ multiplex PCR; TCRdb's copy has only in-frame clones and lacks some. The repertoire holds 110,000 to 150,000 clones, with around 82% as singletons. The sequencing input was PBMCs. Every receptor here comes from a woman between 18 and 29 years old in good health and CMV-seropositive.

The CDR3 reads CASSLARGLQETQYF. The CDR3 DNA reads TGTGCCAGCAGCTTAGCGCGGGGTTTACAAGAGACCCAGTACTTC. The genes are TRBV7-9 and TRBJ2-5, with D perhaps TRBD2 (6 bases). The CDR3 has 15 residues. Germline V lookup: CDR1 SEHNR, CDR2 FQNEAQ (reference sequence). V was clipped by 0 bases and J by 2 bases, with 10 bases between them. The full variable domain, with the rest looked up from reference TRBV7-9 and TRBJ2-5, is DTGVSQNPRHKITKRGQNVTFRCDPISEHNRLYWYRQTLGQGPEFLTYFQNEAQLEKSRLLSDRFSAERPKGSFSTLEIQRTEQGDSAMYLCASSLARGLQETQYFGPGTRLLVL.

The genes are TRBV4-2 and TRBJ2-1, with a weak D call TRBD2 (5 bases). Germline CDR1 reads LGHNA; CDR2 reads YNFKEQ. There are 14 residues in the CDR3. V was trimmed by 6 bases and J by 9 bases, leaving 18 bases between them. The CDR3 DNA is TGTGCCAGCAGTTCCGGGAAGGAGAGTGGTGAGCAGTTCTTC. Its translation is CASSSGKESGEQFF.

The table lists this clone with a count of one. The V and J genes are TRBV5-3 and TRBJ1-1; 8 nucleotides line up with TRBD1. TRBV5-3 is classed as an ORF, of uncertain function. CDR3 length: 20 residues. The trim removed 0 bases at V and 5 bases at J, leaving 21 bases unmatched. CDR3 sequence reads: CARSLATGGRYGDRWTEAFF. The CDR3 DNA reads as TGTGCCAGAAGCTTGGCTACAGGGGGAAGGTATGGGGATAGGTGGACTGAAGCTTTCTTT.

The CDR3 sequence is CASDRTGGSMTEAFF. The CDR3 nucleotides are TGCGCCAGCGATAGGACAGGGGGCTCGATGACTGAAGCTTTCTTT. The chain joins TRBV5-1 to TRBJ1-1, with 11 bases matching TRBD1. Trimming cost V 7 bases and J 5 bases; bases outside gene matches: 10. Germline CDR1 reads SGHRS; CDR2 reads YFSETQ. This CDR3 is 15 amino acids long.

The chain joins TRBV27 to TRBJ2-3; no reliable D call. Germline CDR1 reads MNHEY; CDR2 reads SMNVEV (reference sequence). The CDR3 is 14 residues long. V was clipped by 6 bases and J by 6 bases, with 16 bases between them. Here the CDR3 reads CASSTLDHLDTQYF. CDR3 in DNA: TGTGCCAGCAGCACCCTAGACCACCTGGATACGCAGTATTTT.

In its sample, this clone was seen once. V and J are TRBV19 and TRBJ1-3; 8 positions agree with TRBD1. The CDR3 sequence is 15 residues long. Trimming removed 9 bases from V and 0 bases from J; junction bases left unmatched: 7. Per germline, CDR1 LNHDA and CDR2 SQIVND (reference sequence). The CDR3 DNA reads as TGTGCCAGACTCGGACAGGGCGACTCTGGAAACACCATATATTTT. Residues: CARLGQGDSGNTIYF.

The V call is TRBV29-1, the J call TRBJ2-1, with 11 bases that match TRBD2. Germline V lookup: CDR1 SQVTM, CDR2 ANQGSEA. Losses at the gene ends were 2 bases for V and 9 bases for J; bases not matched to a gene: 6. The CDR3 covers 14 residues. CDR3 residues: CSVEPRLAGGEQFF. The CDR3 nucleotides are TGCAGCGTTGAACCCCGGCTAGCGGGGGGTGAGCAGTTCTTC.

This sequence joins TRBV5-6 and TRBJ1-1, with unresolved D. This CDR3 is 15 amino acids long. CDR1 is SGHDT and CDR2 is YYEEEE in the germline V gene. Trimming pared 0 bases from V and 9 bases from J, leaving 18 bases between. The CDR3 region is CASSLDHREVQKAFF. As DNA, the CDR3 is TGTGCCAGCAGCTTGGATCATAGGGAGGTGCAAAAAGCTTTCTTT.

In its sample, this clone was seen a few times. The chain couples TRBV29-1 to TRBJ2-5, with D maybe TRBD1 (6 bases). Trimming pared 4 bases from V and 5 bases from J, leaving 11 bases between. This CDR3 contains 12 residues. Germline V gene data show CDR1 as SQVTM and CDR2 as ANQGSEA. The CDR3 coding sequence is TGCAGCGTTGGAGGGGGAGAGGAGACCCAGTACTTC. It is translated as CSVGGGEETQYF.

With regard to this clone: At one end the junction does not follow the germline gene, possibly because of a read error. The chain has TRBV5-1 and TRBJ2-7; D perhaps matches TRBD1 (6 bases). The CDR3 is made up of 14 amino acids. Germline CDR1 is SGHRS and CDR2 is YFSETQ. The CDR3 sequence is CASRLEDSSYEQYF. For the CDR3, the DNA is TGCGCCAGCAGGTTGGAGGACAGCAGCTACGAGCAGTACTTC.

V is TRBV6-6 and J is TRBJ1-1; the D gene is possibly TRBD1 (6 bases). Germline-derived CDR1 and CDR2 are MNHNY and SVGAGI (reference sequence). The CDR3 runs to 11 residues. The V end was cut by 6 bases, the J end by 6 bases, with 8 bases between. As DNA, the CDR3 is TGTGCCAGCAGGCAGGGGTCTGAAGCTTTCTTT. Its protein product is CASRQGSEAFF.

The J gene is TRBJ2-7, the V gene TRBV19, with TRBD1 identical over 7 bases. V lost 3 bases, J lost 2 bases, and 16 bases stayed unmatched. The CDR3 is made up of 18 amino acids. Per the germline V gene, CDR1 is LNHDA and CDR2 is SQIVND (reference sequence). CDR3 loop: CASSMKGASTLRTYEQYF. The DNA of the CDR3 is TGTGCCAGTAGTATGAAGGGGGCGAGTACCTTACGCACCTACGAGCAGTACTTC.

The rearrangement links TRBV19 to TRBJ1-2, with 7 bases that match TRBD1. The CDR3 has 14 amino acids. The germline V gene has CDR1 LNHDA and CDR2 SQIVND (reference sequence). The trim removed 6 bases at V and 8 bases at J, leaving 12 bases unmatched. CDR3 sequence reads: CASSPSRGIGGYTF. The CDR3 DNA reads TGTGCCAGTAGCCCCTCCAGGGGGATTGGCGGCTACACCTTC.

The V gene is TRBV7-2, the J gene TRBJ1-4, with a possible D match to TRBD1 (5 bases). The CDR3 contains 11 residues. Deletions cut 5 bases from V and 11 bases from J, with 9 bases between. Germline CDR1 reads SGHTA; CDR2 reads FQGNSA. CDR3 loop: CASSQGAKLFF. As DNA, the CDR3 is TGTGCCAGCAGCCAAGGGGCGAAACTGTTTTTT.

The V and J genes are TRBV5-1 and TRBJ2-7; 10 bases are a match to TRBD2. With V trimmed by 0 bases and J by 3 bases, 3 bases remained unmatched. The CDR3 is 15 residues long. Germline V lookup: CDR1 SGHRS, CDR2 YFSETQ. The CDR3 is CASSLVASGGYEQYF. DNA of the CDR3: TGCGCCAGCAGCTTGGTGGCTAGCGGGGGCTACGAGCAGTACTTC. Drawing the rest from reference TRBV5-1 and TRBJ2-7, the complete variable domain is KAGVTQTPRYLIKTRGQQVTLSCSPISGHRSVSWYQQTPGQGLQFLFEYFSETQRNKGNFPGRFSGRQFSNSRSEMNVSTLELGDSALYLCASSLVASGGYEQYFGPGTRLTVT.

This clone was seen a single time. V gene TRBV2 combines with J gene TRBJ2-1; perhaps TRBD1 as D (6 bases). This CDR3 contains 15 residues. V lost 8 bases, J lost 0 bases, and 14 bases lay in between. Germline assignment: CDR1 SNHLY and CDR2 FYNNEI. CDR3 residues: CASSSGRGSYNEQFF. For the CDR3, the DNA is TGTGCCAGCTCCTCGGGCAGGGGCTCCTACAATGAGCAGTTCTTC.

The CDR3 reads CASTPNQSANYGYTF. The CDR3 DNA is TGTGCCAGCACCCCGAACCAGTCAGCTAACTATGGCTACACCTTC. The chain has TRBV2 and TRBJ1-2; no definite D call. Germline CDR1 and CDR2: SNHLY and FYNNEI. The CDR3 is 15 residues long. V lost 7 bases and J lost 0, with 15 bases in between.

V usage is TRBV18 and J usage is TRBJ2-5; weak D call: TRBD1 (6 bases). Trimming stripped 6 bases from V and 5 bases from J, with 13 bases between. This CDR3 is built from 13 residues. Germline V CDR1 and CDR2: KGHSH, LQKENI. The CDR3 DNA reads TGTGCCAGCTCGTCAGGGGCTCGGGAGACCCAGTACTTC. Residues: CASSSGARETQYF.

The chain links TRBV19 to TRBJ2-5, with 9 positions matching TRBD2. Per germline, CDR1 LNHDA and CDR2 SQIVND (reference sequence). This CDR3 has 16 amino acids. The trim removed 4 bases at V and 4 bases at J, leaving 10 bases unmatched. The CDR3 nucleotides are TGTGCCAGTAGTACGAAAAGCGGGGGGCCTGGAGAGACCCAGTACTTC. Translating it yields CASSTKSGGPGETQYF.

The chain is built from TRBV18 and TRBJ1-6; 9 bases match TRBD1. Germline V gene sequence: CDR1 KGHSH, CDR2 LQKENI. CDR3 length: 15 residues. The V gene end was trimmed by 3 bases and the J gene end by 6 bases; junction bases not matched to a gene: 3. The CDR3 DNA reads as TGTGCCAGCTCACCGACGGACAGGGGTAATTCACCCCTCCACTTT. This sequence encodes CASSPTDRGNSPLHF.

CDR3 DNA: TGTGCCAGCCTTCAGGGCACCGGGGAGCTGTTTTTT. Amino acid sequence: CASLQGTGELFF. This rearrangement joins TRBV6-6 to TRBJ2-2; a possible D gene is TRBD1 (5 bases). Per the germline V gene, CDR1 is MNHNY and CDR2 is SVGAGI (reference sequence). The CDR3 has 12 residues. Trimming pared 8 bases from V and 4 bases from J, leaving 8 bases between.

This chain uses TRBV6-1 with TRBJ1-1; D is ambiguous. V lost 6 bases to trimming and J lost 5 bases, with 16 bases between them. Germline V lookup: CDR1 MNHNS, CDR2 SASEGT. The CDR3 has 14 amino acids. In DNA form, the CDR3 reads TGTGCCAGCAGCGGTATAGGACTTTCGACTGAAGCTTTCTTT. Translated: CASSGIGLSTEAFF.

The chain employs TRBV6-5 and TRBJ2-5; TRBD1 agrees at 7 bases. The V and J ends lost 4 bases and 1 base, in that order; junction bases with no gene match: 9. The CDR3 is 16 residues long. Germline assignment: CDR1 MNHEY and CDR2 SVGAGI. The CDR3 sequence is CASSFGTAGSQETQYF. DNA for the CDR3: TGTGCCAGCAGTTTCGGGACAGCAGGGAGCCAAGAGACCCAGTACTTC.

This rearrangement joins TRBV6-6 to TRBJ1-1, with no clear D. Trimming took off 6 bases at V and 8 bases at J, with 10 bases between the two ends. Germline V gene data show CDR1 as MNHNY and CDR2 as SVGAGI (reference sequence). This CDR3 contains 11 residues. The CDR3: CASRRRPEAFF. CDR3 nucleotides: TGTGCCAGCAGGAGGAGGCCAGAAGCTTTCTTT.

The table lists this clone with a count of one. Within the sample, other DNA sequences also encode this same CDR3. This chain connects TRBV2 to TRBJ2-7; TRBD1 matches at 8 bases. There are 13 residues in the CDR3. J was trimmed by 3 bases and V by 4 bases; bases with no gene match: 2. Germline assignment: CDR1 SNHLY and CDR2 FYNNEI. The CDR3, as DNA: TGTGCCAGCAGTGGGGACAGGCTCTACGAGCAGTACTTC. Translated, it gives CASSGDRLYEQYF.

J is TRBJ1-5 and V is TRBV27; possible D gene TRBD1, 6 bases. CDR1 and CDR2 (germline): MNHEY, SMNVEV (reference sequence). The CDR3 runs 14 residues. Trimming shortened V by 1 base and J by 6 bases, and 10 bases separated the two germline ends. The CDR3 region has the DNA TGTGCCAGCAGTTTATTTGGGACACTTCAGCCCCAGCATTTT. Protein: CASSLFGTLQPQHF.

This clone was picked up one time. This chain links TRBV7-9 with TRBJ2-7, with D tentatively TRBD2 (5 bases). CDR1 SEHNR and CDR2 FQNEAQ come from the germline V gene (reference sequence). There are 12 residues in the CDR3. The V gene lost 3 bases and the J gene lost 5 bases, with 8 bases spanning the gap. The CDR3 bases are TGTGCCAGCAGCTTCGGGGTCGACGAGCAGTACTTC. It translates to CASSFGVDEQYF.